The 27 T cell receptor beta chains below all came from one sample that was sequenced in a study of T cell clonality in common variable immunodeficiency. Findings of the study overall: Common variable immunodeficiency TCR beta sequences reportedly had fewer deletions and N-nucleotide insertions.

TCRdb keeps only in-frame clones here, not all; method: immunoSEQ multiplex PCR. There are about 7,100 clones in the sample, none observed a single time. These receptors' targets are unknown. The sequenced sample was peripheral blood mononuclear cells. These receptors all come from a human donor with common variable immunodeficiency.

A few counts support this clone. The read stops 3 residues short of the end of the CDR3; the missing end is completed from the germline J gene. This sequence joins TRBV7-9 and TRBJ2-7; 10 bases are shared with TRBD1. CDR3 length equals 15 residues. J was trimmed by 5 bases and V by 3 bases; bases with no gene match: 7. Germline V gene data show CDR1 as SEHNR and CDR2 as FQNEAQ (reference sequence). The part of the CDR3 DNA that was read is TGTGCCAGCAGCTTCTCCGGGACAGGGGTCCACGAG. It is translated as CASSFSGTGVHE. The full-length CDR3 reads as CASSFSGTGVHEQYF.

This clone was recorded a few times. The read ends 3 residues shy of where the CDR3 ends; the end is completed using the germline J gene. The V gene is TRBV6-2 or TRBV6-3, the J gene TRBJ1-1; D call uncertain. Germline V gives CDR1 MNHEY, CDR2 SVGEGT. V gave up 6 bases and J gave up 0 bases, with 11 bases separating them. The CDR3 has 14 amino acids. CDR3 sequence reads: CASRRSNLNTEAFF. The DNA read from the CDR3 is TGTGCCAGCAGACGCTCCAACTTGAACACTGAA.

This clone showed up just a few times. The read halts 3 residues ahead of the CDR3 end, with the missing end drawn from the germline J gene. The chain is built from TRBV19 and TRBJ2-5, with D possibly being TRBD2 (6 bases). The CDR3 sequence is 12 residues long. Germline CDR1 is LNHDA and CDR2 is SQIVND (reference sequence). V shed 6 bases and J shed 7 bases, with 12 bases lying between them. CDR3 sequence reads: CASSLPGGTQYF. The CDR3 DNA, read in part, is TGTGCCAGTAGCCTCCCCGGGGGGACC. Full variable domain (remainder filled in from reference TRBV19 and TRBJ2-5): DGGITQSPKYLFRKEGQNVTLSCEQNLNHDAMYWYRQDPGQGLRLIYYSQIVNDFQKGDIAEGYSVSREKKESFPLTVTSAQKNPTAFYLCASSLPGGTQYFGPGTRLLVL.

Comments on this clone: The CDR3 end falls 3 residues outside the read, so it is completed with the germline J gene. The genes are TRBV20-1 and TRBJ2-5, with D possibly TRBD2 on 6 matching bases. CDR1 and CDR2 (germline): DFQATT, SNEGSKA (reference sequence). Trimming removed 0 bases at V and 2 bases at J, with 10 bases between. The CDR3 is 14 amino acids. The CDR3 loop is CSARDGGQQETQYF. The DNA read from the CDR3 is TGCAGTGCTAGAGATGGAGGGCAACAAGAGACC.

The covered CDR3 bases are TGTGCCAGCTCACGCGGGAGACCTCTCAATGAG. Encoded protein: CASSRGRPLNE. The full CDR3 protein reads CASSRGRPLNEQFF. V is TRBV18 and J is TRBJ2-1; TRBD2 aligns across 7 bases. The read ends 3 residues shy of where the CDR3 ends; the end is completed using the germline J gene. The CDR3 length is 14 residues. V was clipped by 4 bases and J by 6 bases; unmatched bases: 6. Germline CDR1 KGHSH, CDR2 LQKENI. The complete variable domain, with remaining parts taken from reference TRBV18 and TRBJ2-1, reads NAGVMQNPRHLVRRRGQEARLRCSPMKGHSHVYWYRQLPEEGLKFMVYLQKENIIDESGMPKERFSAEFPKEGPSILRIQQVVRGDSAAYFCASSRGRPLNEQFFGPGTRLTVL.

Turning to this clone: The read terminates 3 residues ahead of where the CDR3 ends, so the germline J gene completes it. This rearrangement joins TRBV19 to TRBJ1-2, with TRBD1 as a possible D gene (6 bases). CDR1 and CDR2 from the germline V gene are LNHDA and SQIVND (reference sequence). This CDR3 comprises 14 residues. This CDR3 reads CASSSGQTGRGYTF. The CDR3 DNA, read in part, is TGTGCCAGTAGTTCCGGACAGACAGGACGGGGC. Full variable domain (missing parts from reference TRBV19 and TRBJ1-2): DGGITQSPKYLFRKEGQNVTLSCEQNLNHDAMYWYRQDPGQGLRLIYYSQIVNDFQKGDIAEGYSVSREKKESFPLTVTSAQKNPTAFYLCASSSGQTGRGYTFGSGTRLTVV.

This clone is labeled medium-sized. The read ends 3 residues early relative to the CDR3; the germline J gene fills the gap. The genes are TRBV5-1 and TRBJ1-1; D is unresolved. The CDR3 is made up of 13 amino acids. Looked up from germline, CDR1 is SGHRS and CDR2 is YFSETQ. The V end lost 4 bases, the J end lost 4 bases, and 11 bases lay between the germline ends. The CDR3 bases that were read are TGCGCCAGCAGCCCCGCAGGCAGCACTGAA. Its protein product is CASSPAGSTE. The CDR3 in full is CASSPAGSTEAFF.

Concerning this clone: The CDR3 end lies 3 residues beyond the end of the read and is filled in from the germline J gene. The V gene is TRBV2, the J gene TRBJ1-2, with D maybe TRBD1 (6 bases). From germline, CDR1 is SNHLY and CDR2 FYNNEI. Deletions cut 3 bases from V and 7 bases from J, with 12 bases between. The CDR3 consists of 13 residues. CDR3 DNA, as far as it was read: TGTGCCAGCAGTGAGTTACAGGGAGGTGGC. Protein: CASSELQGGG. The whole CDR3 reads CASSELQGGGYTF.

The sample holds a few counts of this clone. CDR3 sequence: CASRPMAGIRDTQYF. The sequenced part of the CDR3 DNA is TGTGCCAGCAGACCCATGGCGGGTATCAGGGATACG. The J gene is TRBJ2-3, the V gene TRBV7-8, with a weak D call TRBD2 (5 bases). The read terminates 3 residues ahead of where the CDR3 ends, so the germline J gene completes it. Deletions cut 6 bases from V and 6 bases from J, with 19 bases between. The CDR3 is made up of 15 amino acids. Germline-derived CDR1 and CDR2 are SGHVS and FQNEAQ.

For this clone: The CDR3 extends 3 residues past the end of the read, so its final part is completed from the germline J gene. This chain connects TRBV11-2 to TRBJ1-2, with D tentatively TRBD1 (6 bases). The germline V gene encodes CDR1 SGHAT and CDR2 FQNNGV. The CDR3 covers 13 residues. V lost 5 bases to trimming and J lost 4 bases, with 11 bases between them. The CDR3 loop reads CASSLQGSYGYTF. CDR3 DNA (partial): TGTGCCAGCAGCCTACAGGGTTCCTATGGC.

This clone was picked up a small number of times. The covered CDR3 bases are TGTGCCAGCAGCTTAGCGGCTAGCGGGAGTTTCGACAATGAG. Residues: CASSLAASGSFDNE. The entire CDR3 sequence reads CASSLAASGSFDNEQFF. The chain uses TRBV7-2 and TRBJ2-1; 10 nucleotides match TRBD2. Sequencing ends 3 residues short of the CDR3 end; the germline J gene provides the rest. Germline lookup yields CDR1 SGHTA and CDR2 FQGNSA. Trimming at V came to 0 bases and at J to 5 bases, leaving 7 bases not matched to a gene. This CDR3 spans 17 amino acids. The entire variable domain, with the rest obtained from reference TRBV7-2 and TRBJ2-1, is as follows: GAGVSQSPSNKVTEKGKDVELRCDPISGHTALYWYRQSLGQGLEFLIYFQGNSAPDKSGLPSDRFSAERTGGSVSTLTIQRTQQEDSAVYLCASSLAASGSFDNEQFFGPGTRLTVL.

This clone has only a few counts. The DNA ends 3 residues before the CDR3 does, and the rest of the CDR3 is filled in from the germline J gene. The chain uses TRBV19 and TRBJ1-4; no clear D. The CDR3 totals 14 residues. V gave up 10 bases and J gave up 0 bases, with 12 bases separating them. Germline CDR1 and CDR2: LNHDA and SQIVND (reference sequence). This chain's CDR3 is CATSNSATNEKLFF. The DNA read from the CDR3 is TGTGCCACTAGCAACAGTGCAACTAATGAAAAA. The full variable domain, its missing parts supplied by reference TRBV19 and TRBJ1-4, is DGGITQSPKYLFRKEGQNVTLSCEQNLNHDAMYWYRQDPGQGLRLIYYSQIVNDFQKGDIAEGYSVSREKKESFPLTVTSAQKNPTAFYLCATSNSATNEKLFFGSGTQLSVL.

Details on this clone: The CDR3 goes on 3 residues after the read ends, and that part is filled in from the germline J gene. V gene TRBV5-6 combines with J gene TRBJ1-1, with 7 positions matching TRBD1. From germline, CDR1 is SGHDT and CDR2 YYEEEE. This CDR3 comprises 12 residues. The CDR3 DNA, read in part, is TGTGCCAGCAGCTTGGCGACAGGGCGA. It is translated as CASSLATGR. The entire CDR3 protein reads CASSLATGRAFF.

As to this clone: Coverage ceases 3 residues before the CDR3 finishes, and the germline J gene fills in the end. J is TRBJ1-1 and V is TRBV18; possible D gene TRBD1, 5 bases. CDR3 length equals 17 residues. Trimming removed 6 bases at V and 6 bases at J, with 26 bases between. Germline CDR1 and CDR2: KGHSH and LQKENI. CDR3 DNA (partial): TGTGCCAGCTCCACTACCCACGACAGTCGTACAGCCGCTGAA. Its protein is CASSTTHDSRTAAE. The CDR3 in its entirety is CASSTTHDSRTAAEAFF.

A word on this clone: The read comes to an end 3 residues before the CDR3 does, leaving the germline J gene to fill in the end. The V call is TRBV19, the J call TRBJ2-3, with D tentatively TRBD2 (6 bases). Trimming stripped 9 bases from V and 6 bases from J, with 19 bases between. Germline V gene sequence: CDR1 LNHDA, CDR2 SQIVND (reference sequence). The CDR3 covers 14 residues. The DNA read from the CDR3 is TGTGCCAGCGGGTTCGGGGGTCTGAGCGATACG. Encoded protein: CASGFGGLSDT. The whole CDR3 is CASGFGGLSDTQYF.

CDR3 sequence reads: CSVEDGPNEQYF. CDR3 bases read: TGCAGCGTTGAAGACGGTCCGAACGAG. The rearrangement uses TRBV29-1 and TRBJ2-7; D is uncertain. Read coverage stops 3 residues before the CDR3 terminus; the germline J gene supplies the remainder. The CDR3 has 12 residues. Germline CDR1 and CDR2: SQVTM and ANQGSEA. Trimming took off 0 bases at V and 5 bases at J, with 8 bases between the two ends.

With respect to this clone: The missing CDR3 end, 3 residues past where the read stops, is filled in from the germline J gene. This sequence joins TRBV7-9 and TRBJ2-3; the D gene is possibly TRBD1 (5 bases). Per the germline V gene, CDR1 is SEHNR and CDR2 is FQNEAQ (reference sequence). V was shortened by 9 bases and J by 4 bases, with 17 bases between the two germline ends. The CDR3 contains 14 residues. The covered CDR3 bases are TGTGCCAGTCGACAGTCTCAATCGGCAGATACG. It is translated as CASRQSQSADT. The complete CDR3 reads CASRQSQSADTQYF.

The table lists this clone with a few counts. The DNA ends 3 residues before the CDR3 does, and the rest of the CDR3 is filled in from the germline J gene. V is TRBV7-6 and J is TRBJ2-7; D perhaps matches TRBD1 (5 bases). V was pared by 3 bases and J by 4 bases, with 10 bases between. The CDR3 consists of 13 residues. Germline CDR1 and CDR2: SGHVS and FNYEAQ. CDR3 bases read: TGTGCCAGCAGCTTTTCCAGGGATTACGAG. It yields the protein CASSFSRDYE. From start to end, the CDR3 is CASSFSRDYEQYF.

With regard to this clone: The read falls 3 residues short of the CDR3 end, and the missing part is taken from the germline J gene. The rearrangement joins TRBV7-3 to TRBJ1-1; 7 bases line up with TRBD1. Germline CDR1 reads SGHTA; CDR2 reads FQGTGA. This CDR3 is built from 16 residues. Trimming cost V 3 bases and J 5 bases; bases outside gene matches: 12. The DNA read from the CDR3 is TGTGCCAGCAGCTTCGGGGTCAGGGGGGTTGGAACTGAA. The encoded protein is CASSFGVRGVGTE. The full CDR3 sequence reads CASSFGVRGVGTEAFF.

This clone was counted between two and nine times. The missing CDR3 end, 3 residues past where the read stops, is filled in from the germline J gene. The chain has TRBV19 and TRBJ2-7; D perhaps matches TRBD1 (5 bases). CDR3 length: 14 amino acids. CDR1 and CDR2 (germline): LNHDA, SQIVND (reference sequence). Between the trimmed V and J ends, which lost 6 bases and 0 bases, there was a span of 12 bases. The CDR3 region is CASRRGDSSYEQYF. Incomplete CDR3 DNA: TGTGCCAGTAGGAGAGGAGACAGCTCCTACGAG.

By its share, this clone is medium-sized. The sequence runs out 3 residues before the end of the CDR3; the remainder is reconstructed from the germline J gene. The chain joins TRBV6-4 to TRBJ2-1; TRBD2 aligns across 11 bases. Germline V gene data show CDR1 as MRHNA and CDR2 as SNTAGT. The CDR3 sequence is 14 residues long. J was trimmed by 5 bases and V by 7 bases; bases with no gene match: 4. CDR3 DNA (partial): TGTGCCAGCAAGGGACTAGCGGAGAACAATGAG. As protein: CASKGLAENNE. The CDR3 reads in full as CASKGLAENNEQFF.

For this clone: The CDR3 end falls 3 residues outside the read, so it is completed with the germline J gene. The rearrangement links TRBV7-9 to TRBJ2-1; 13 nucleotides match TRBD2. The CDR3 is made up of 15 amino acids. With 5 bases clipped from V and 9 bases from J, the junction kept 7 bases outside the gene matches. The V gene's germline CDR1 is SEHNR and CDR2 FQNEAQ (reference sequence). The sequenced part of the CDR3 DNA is TGTGCCAGCAGCCGGGGACTAGCGGGATATGGTGAG. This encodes CASSRGLAGYGE. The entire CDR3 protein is CASSRGLAGYGEQFF.

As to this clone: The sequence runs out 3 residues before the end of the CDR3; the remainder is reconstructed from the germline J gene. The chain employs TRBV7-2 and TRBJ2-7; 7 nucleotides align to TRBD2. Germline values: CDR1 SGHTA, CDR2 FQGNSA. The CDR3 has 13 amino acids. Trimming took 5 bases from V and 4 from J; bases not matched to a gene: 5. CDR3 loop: CASSMGGGYEQYF. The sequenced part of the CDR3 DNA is TGTGCCAGCAGCATGGGGGGGGGTTACGAG.

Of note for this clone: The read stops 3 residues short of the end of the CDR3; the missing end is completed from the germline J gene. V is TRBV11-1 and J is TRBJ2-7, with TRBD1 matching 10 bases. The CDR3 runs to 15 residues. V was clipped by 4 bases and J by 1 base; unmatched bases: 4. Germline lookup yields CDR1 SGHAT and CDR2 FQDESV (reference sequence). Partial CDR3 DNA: TGTGCCAGCAGCTGGGGACAGGGGAGGTCCTACGAG. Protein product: CASSWGQGRSYE. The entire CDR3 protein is CASSWGQGRSYEQYF.

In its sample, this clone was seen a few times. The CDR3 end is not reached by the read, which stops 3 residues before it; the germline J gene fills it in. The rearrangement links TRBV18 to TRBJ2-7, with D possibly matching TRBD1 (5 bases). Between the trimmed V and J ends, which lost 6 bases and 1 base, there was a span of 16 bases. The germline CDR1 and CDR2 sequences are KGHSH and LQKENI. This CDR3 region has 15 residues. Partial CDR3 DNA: TGTGCCAGCTCGACGATGGACATTATTTCCTACGAG. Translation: CASSTMDIISYE. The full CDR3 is CASSTMDIISYEQYF.

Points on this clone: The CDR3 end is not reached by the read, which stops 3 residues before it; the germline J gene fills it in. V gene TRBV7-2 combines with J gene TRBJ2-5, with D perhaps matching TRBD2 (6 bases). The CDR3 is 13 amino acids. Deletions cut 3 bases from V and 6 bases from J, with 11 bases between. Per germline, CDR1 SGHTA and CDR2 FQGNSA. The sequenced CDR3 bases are TGTGCCAGCAGCTTCGCGGGAACGAAGACC. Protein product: CASSFAGTKT. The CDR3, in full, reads CASSFAGTKTQYF.

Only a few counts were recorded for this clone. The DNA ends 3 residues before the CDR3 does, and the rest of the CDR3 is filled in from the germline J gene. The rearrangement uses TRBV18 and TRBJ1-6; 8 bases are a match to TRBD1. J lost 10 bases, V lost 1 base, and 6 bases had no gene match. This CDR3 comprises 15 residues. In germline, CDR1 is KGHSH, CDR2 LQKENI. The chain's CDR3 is CASSPRGQGDSPLHF. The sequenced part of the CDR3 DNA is TGTGCCAGCTCACCACGAGGACAGGGAGACTCACCC.